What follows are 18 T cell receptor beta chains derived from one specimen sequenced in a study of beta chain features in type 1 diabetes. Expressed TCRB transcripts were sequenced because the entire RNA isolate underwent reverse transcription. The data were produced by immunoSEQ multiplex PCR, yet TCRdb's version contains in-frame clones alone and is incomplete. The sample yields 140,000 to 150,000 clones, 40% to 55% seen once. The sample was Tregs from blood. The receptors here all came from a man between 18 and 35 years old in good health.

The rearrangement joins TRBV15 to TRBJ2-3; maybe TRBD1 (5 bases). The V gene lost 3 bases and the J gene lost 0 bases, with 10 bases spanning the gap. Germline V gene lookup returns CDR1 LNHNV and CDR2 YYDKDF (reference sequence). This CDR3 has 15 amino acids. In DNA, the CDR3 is TGTGCCACCAGCAGGGACACCTTTAGCACAGATACGCAGTATTTT. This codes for CATSRDTFSTDTQYF.

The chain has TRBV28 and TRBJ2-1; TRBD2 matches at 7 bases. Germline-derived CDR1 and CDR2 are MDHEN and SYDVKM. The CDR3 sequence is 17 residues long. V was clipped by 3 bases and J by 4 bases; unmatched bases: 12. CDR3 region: CASSFGPERGGYNEQFF. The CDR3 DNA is TGTGCCAGCAGTTTTGGGCCCGAGCGGGGAGGGTACAATGAGCAGTTCTTC.

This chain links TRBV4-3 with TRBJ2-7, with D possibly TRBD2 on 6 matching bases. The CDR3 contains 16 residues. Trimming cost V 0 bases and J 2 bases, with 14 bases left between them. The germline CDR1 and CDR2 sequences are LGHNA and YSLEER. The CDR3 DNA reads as TGCGCCAGCAGCCAAGATCGAGCGACGGGAGCCTACGAGCAGTACTTC. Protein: CASSQDRATGAYEQYF.

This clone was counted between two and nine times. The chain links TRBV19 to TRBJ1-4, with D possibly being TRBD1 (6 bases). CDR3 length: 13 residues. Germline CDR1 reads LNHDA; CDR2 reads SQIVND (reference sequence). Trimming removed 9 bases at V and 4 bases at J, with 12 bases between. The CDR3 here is CASMWTDNEKLFF. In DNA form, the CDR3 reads TGTGCCAGCATGTGGACAGATAATGAAAAACTGTTTTTT. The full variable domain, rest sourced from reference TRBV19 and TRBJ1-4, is DGGITQSPKYLFRKEGQNVTLSCEQNLNHDAMYWYRQDPGQGLRLIYYSQIVNDFQKGDIAEGYSVSREKKESFPLTVTSAQKNPTAFYLCASMWTDNEKLFFGSGTQLSVL.

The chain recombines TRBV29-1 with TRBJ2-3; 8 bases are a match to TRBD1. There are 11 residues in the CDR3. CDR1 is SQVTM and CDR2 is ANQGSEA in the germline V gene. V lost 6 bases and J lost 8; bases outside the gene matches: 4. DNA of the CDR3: TGCAGCGTAGACAGGGGAAGTACGCAGTATTTT. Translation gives CSVDRGSTQYF.

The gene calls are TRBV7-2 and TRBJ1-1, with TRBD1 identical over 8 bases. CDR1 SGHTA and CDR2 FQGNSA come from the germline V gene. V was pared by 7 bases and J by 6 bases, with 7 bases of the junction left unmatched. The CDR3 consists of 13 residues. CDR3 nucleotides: TGTGCCAGCACGCTGACAGGGGCACCTGAAGCTTTCTTT. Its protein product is CASTLTGAPEAFF. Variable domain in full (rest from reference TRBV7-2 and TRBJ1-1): GAGVSQSPSNKVTEKGKDVELRCDPISGHTALYWYRQSLGQGLEFLIYFQGNSAPDKSGLPSDRFSAERTGGSVSTLTIQRTQQEDSAVYLCASTLTGAPEAFFGQGTRLTVV.

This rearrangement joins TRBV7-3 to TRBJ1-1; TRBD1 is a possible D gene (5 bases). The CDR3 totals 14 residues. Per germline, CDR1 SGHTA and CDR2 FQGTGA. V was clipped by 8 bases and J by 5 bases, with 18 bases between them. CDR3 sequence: CASGIGAGGTEAFF. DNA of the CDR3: TGTGCCAGCGGTATTGGGGCGGGGGGGACTGAAGCTTTCTTT.

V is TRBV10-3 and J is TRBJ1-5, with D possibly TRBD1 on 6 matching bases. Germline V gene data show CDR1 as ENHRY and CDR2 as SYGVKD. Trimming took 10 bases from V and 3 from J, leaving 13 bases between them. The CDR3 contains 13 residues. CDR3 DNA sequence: TGTGCCACAGAACCAGGGGACAATCAGCCCCAGCATTTT. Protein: CATEPGDNQPQHF.

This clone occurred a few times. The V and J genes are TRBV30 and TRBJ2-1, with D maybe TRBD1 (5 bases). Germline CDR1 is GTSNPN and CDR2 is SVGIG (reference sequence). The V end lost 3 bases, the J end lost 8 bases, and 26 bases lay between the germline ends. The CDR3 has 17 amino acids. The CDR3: CAWRERGKPKKAYEQFF. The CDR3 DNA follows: TGTGCCTGGAGAGAAAGGGGAAAACCCAAAAAAGCCTATGAGCAGTTCTTC.

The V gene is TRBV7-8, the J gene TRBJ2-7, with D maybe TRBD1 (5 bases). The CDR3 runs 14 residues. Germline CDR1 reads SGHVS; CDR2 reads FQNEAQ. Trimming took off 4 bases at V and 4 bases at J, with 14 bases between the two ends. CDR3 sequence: CASSYPGQTYEQYF. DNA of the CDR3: TGTGCCAGCAGCTACCCCGGACAAACTTACGAGCAGTACTTC.

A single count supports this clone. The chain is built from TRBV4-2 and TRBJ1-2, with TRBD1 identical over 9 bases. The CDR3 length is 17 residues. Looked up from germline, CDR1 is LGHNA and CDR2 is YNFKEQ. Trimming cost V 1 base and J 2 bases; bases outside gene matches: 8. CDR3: CASSQVVGQGRNYGYTF. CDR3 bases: TGTGCCAGCAGCCAAGTGGTGGGACAGGGAAGGAACTATGGCTACACCTTC.

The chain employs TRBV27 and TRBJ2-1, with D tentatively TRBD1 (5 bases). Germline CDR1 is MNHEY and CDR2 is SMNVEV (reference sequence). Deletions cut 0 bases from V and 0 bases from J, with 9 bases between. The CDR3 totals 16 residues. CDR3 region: CASSLSGRLSYNEQFF. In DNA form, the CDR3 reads TGTGCCAGCAGTTTATCGGGGCGGCTCTCCTACAATGAGCAGTTCTTC.

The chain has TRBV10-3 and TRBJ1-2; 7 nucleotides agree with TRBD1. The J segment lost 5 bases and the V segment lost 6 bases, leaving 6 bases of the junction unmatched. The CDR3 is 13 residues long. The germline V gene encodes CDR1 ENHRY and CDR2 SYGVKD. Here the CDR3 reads CAIRDRSDYGYTF. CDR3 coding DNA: TGTGCCATCAGGGACAGGTCCGATTATGGCTACACCTTC.

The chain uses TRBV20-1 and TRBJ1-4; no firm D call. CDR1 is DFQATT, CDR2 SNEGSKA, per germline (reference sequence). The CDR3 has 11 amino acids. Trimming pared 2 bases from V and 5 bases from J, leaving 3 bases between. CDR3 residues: CSARTNEKLFF. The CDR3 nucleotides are TGCAGTGCTAGAACAAATGAAAAACTGTTTTTT.

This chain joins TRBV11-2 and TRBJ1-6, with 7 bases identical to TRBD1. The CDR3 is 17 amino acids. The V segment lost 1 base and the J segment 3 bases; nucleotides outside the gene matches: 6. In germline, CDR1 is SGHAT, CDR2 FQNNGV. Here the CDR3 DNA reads TGTGCCAGCAGCTTAGCGGACAGGACATACTATAATTCACCCCTCCACTTT. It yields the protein CASSLADRTYYNSPLHF.

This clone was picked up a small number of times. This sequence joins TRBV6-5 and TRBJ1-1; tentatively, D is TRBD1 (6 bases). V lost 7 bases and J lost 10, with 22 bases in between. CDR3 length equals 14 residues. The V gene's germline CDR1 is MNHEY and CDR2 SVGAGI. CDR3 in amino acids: CASTVMGGAPRAFF. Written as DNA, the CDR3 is TGTGCCAGCACCGTCATGGGGGGGGCCCCCCGAGCTTTCTTT.

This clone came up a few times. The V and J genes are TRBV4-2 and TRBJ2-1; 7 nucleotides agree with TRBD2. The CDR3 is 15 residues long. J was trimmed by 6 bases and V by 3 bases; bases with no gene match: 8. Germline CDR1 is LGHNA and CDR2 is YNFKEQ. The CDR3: CASSQGGRRGNEQFF. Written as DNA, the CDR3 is TGTGCCAGCAGCCAGGGCGGGAGAAGGGGCAATGAGCAGTTCTTC.

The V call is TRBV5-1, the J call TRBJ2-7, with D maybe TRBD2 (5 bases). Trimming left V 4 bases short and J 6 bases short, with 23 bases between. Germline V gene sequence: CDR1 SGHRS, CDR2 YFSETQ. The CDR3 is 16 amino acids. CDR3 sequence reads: CASSLAPGRGRAEQYF. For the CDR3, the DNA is TGCGCCAGCAGCCTGGCTCCAGGTCGAGGGCGTGCCGAGCAGTACTTC.